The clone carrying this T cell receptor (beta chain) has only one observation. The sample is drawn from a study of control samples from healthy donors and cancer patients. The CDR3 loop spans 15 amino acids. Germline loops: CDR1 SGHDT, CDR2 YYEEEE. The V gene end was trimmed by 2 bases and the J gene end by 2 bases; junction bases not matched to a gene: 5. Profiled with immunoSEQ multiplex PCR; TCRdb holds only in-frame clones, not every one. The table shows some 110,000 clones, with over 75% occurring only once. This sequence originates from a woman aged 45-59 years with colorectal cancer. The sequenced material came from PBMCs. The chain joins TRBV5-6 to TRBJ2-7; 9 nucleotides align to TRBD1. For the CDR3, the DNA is TGTGCCAGCAGCTTTAGACAGGGGGTTGCCTACGAGCAGTACTTC. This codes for CASSFRQGVAYEQYF. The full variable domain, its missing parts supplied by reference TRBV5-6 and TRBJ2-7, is DAGVTQSPTHLIKTRGQQVTLRCSPKSGHDTVSWYQQALGQGPQFIFQYYEEEERQRGNFPDRFSGHQFPNYSSELNVNALLLGDSALYLCASSFRQGVAYEQYFGPGTRLTVT.